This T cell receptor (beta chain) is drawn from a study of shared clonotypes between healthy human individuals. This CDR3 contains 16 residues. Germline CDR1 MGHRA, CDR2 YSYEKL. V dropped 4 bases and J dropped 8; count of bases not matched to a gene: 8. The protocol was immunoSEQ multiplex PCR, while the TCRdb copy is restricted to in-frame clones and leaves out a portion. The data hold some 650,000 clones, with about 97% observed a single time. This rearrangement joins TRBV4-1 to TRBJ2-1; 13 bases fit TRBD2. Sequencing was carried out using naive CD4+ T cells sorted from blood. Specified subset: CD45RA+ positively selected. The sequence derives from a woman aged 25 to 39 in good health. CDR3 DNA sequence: TGCGCCAGCAGCCCCAGGACTAGCGGGAGAGGGGATGAGCAGTTCTTC. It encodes CASSPRTSGRGDEQFF.